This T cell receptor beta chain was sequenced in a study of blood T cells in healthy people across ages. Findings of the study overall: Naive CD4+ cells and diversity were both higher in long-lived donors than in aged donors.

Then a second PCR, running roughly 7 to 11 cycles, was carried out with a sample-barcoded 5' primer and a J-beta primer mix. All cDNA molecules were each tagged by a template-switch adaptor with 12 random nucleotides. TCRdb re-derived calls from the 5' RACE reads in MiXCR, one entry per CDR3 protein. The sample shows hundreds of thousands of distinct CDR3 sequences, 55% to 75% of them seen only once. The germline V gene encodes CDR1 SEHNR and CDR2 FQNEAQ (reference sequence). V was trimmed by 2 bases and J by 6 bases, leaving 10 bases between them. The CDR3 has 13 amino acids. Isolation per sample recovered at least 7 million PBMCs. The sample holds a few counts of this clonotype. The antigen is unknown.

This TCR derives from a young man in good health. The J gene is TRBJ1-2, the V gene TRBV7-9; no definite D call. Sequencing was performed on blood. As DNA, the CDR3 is TGTGCCAGCAGCTTACAGGCGACGGATGGCTACACCTTC. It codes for CASSLQATDGYTF.